These 11 T cell receptor beta chains originate from one sample sequenced in a study of blood T cell repertoires in COVID-19. Data came from immunoSEQ multiplex PCR; TCRdb stores just in-frame clones and leaves some out. Of approximately 170,000 clones listed, 86% are singletons. The sequenced sample consisted of peripheral blood. The source of these receptors is a woman older than 75 in a cohort sampled during active or convalescent COVID-19.

The rearrangement links TRBV4-2 to TRBJ1-4; perhaps TRBD1 as D (5 bases). Deletions cut 4 bases from V and 8 bases from J, with 17 bases between. This CDR3 is 15 amino acids long. Per the germline V gene, CDR1 is LGHNA and CDR2 is YNFKEQ. The CDR3 DNA sequence: TGTGCCAGCAGCCCCCAAGCGGAGCGGGGCGAAAAACTGTTTTTT. Protein: CASSPQAERGEKLFF.

The V and J genes are TRBV30 and TRBJ2-7; D possibly corresponds to TRBD2 (5 bases). Germline V gene sequence: CDR1 GTSNPN, CDR2 SVGIG (reference sequence). CDR3 length equals 11 residues. The CDR3 region is CAWKLGRGLRV. CDR3 nucleotides: TGTGCCTGGAAACTAGGTCGGGGATTGCGGGTC.

This clone was recorded only once. The chain joins TRBV3-1 (or the pseudogene TRBV3-2) to TRBJ2-7; 8 positions agree with TRBD1. Per the germline V gene, CDR1 is LGHDT and CDR2 is YNNKEL (reference sequence). V dropped 4 bases and J dropped 4; count of bases not matched to a gene: 12. The CDR3 is made up of 16 amino acids. The CDR3 DNA sequence: TGTGCCAGCAGCCCCATCATGACAGGGGAGAGTTACGAGCAGTACTTC. This encodes CASSPIMTGESYEQYF.

J is TRBJ2-7 and V is TRBV5-8; D is uncertain. The germline V and J ends were trimmed by 0 bases and 3 bases, with 4 bases remaining between them. CDR1 SGHTS and CDR2 YDEGEE come from the germline V gene. This CDR3 has 12 residues. The CDR3 spells CASSLGHYEQYF. The CDR3 DNA sequence: TGTGCCAGCAGCTTGGGGCACTACGAGCAGTACTTC.

The CDR3 DNA is TGCGCCAGCAGCTTTACGAGGGGGTCGGCTTTCTTT. This encodes CASSFTRGSAFF. The V call is TRBV5-1, the J call TRBJ1-1, with a tentative D call TRBD1 (6 bases). Germline assignment: CDR1 SGHRS and CDR2 YFSETQ. This CDR3 region has 12 residues. The ends were cut back, 2 bases at V and 11 bases at J, with 13 bases in the middle.

This clone was detected once. The chain uses TRBV7-2 and TRBJ1-3, with 7 bases aligning to TRBD1. Trimming took 6 bases from V and 0 from J; bases not matched to a gene: 5. The CDR3 has 15 residues. Germline V CDR1 and CDR2: SGHTA, FQGNSA. The CDR3 DNA reads as TGTGCCAGCAGTCGGGACAGAATCTCTGGAAACACCATATATTTT. It is translated as CASSRDRISGNTIYF. The full variable domain, with the rest looked up from reference TRBV7-2 and TRBJ1-3, is GAGVSQSPSNKVTEKGKDVELRCDPISGHTALYWYRQSLGQGLEFLIYFQGNSAPDKSGLPSDRFSAERTGGSVSTLTIQRTQQEDSAVYLCASSRDRISGNTIYFGEGSWLTVV.

In the case of this clone: One junction end does not reproduce the germline sequence, and a read error may be involved. The chain employs TRBV18 and TRBJ2-7, with D maybe TRBD1 (6 bases). Looked up from germline, CDR1 is KGHSH and CDR2 is LQKENI. The CDR3 sequence is 13 residues long. The CDR3 region is CASSPLRDTPGVF. CDR3 nucleotide sequence: TGTGCCAGCTCACCACTCCGGGACACCCCGGGCGTCTTC.

The rearrangement joins TRBV24-1 to TRBJ2-3; weak D call: TRBD2 (6 bases). Germline V gene data show CDR1 as KGHDR and CDR2 as SFDVKD. This CDR3 comprises 16 residues. V was pared by 4 bases and J by 1 base, with 14 bases between. The CDR3 is CATSDPGREGTDTQYF. The CDR3 region has the DNA TGTGCCACCAGTGACCCCGGGCGGGAAGGCACAGATACGCAGTATTTT.

This chain uses TRBV5-6 with TRBJ2-7; D may be TRBD1 (5 bases). CDR1 is SGHDT and CDR2 is YYEEEE in the germline V gene. The V end was cut by 2 bases, the J end by 5 bases, with 8 bases between. The CDR3 has 12 residues. CDR3 DNA: TGTGCCAGCAGCTTTAGGGGAAACGAGCAGTACGTC. It codes for CASSFRGNEQYV.

This clone was recorded once. This sequence joins TRBV6-2 or TRBV6-3 and TRBJ2-1; the D is unclear. Germline lookup yields CDR1 MNHEY and CDR2 SVGEGT. With 2 bases removed from V and 10 bases from J, the gap between germline ends came to 15 bases. The CDR3 loop spans 14 amino acids. CDR3: CASSYSLTLPEQFF. The CDR3 DNA follows: TGTGCCAGCAGTTACAGTCTTACTCTCCCGGAGCAGTTCTTC.

The chain uses TRBV4-1 and TRBJ1-4, with TRBD1 matching 8 bases. Germline CDR1 MGHRA, CDR2 YSYEKL. The CDR3 extends over 18 amino acids. V shed 1 base and J 1 base; nucleotides not matched to a gene: 8. DNA of the CDR3: TGCGCCAGCAGCCAAGCGAGACAGGGGATAGGAACTAATGAAAAACTGTTTTTT. This translates into CASSQARQGIGTNEKLFF.